This T cell receptor beta chain is drawn from a study of metastatic and nonmetastatic thyroid tumors. Across the whole study: It was across blood and tumor or nodule tissue from malignant and benign thyroid patients that repertoires were compared.

By proportion, this clone is medium-sized (0.01 to 0.1%). Each patient came to thyroid surgery without any prior treatment (of any kind). TCRdb reanalyzed the PCR reads via MiXCR. Counted here are about 33,000 clones, over 15% occurring once; the ten biggest clones make up about 5%. Trimming removed 6 bases from V and 2 bases from J, with 18 bases in between. Per the germline V gene, CDR1 is MNHNS and CDR2 is SASEGT. The CDR3 runs 16 residues. V is TRBV6-1 and J is TRBJ2-3, with D possibly being TRBD2 (6 bases). The TCR originated in a female donor with papillary thyroid cancer or a benign thyroid nodule (not recorded which). Some clones in this sample may be carry-over from other donors' samples. Sequencing was performed on blood. CDR3: CASSWGLAVTTDTQYF. DNA for the CDR3: TGTGCCAGCAGCTGGGGTTTAGCGGTAACCACAGATACGCAGTATTTT.